The T cell receptor beta chain described here comes from a study of T cell responses to AZD1222 COVID-19 vaccine. General study results and limits: White British donors predominated, females outnumbered males, and clonal diversity was possibly underestimated. Reports indicate that nearly half of spike-specific TCRs are directed at unmutated variant regions.

The CDR3 totals 16 residues. Per the germline V gene, CDR1 is MNHNY and CDR2 is SVGAGI (reference sequence). Germline trimming cut 5 bases from V and 5 bases from J; bases unmatched to any gene: 7. The table came from immunoSEQ multiplex PCR; TCRdb's copy has only in-frame clones and leaves some out. Of 140,000 to 150,000 clones in the sample, approximately 85% were seen once. In the case of this clone: As yet, its antigen is unknown.

Sequenced material: peripheral blood, taken on day 0 of AZD1222 vaccination. This sequence originates from an adult in good health. This sequence joins TRBV6-6 and TRBJ1-5; 12 bases map to TRBD1. Written as DNA, the CDR3 is TGTGCCAGCAGTAACCGGGACAGGGGGCCCCATCAGCCCCAGCATTTT. Its protein product is CASSNRDRGPHQPQHF.